These 13 T cell receptor beta chains were all obtained from the same sample, sequenced in a study of blood T cell repertoires in COVID-19. TCRdb's copy holds only in-frame clones and misses some; the assay was immunoSEQ multiplex PCR. Seen here are roughly 160,000 clones, about 86% observed once, and the top ten hold roughly a tenth. Sequenced material: peripheral blood. All receptors derive from a man between 65 and 85 years old with active or convalescent COVID-19.

There are many counts of this clone. The chain combines TRBV6-2 or TRBV6-3 with TRBJ2-4; D may correspond to TRBD1 or TRBD2 (7 bases each). The CDR3 covers 17 residues. CDR1 and CDR2 (germline): MNHEY, SVGEGT. Between the trimmed V and J ends, which lost 6 bases and 0 bases, there was a span of 18 bases. CDR3 protein: CASSQGGLALAKNIQYF. CDR3 DNA sequence: TGTGCCAGCAGCCAGGGGGGGCTAGCTTTAGCCAAAAACATTCAGTACTTC.

The gene calls are TRBV7-9 and TRBJ2-1; possible D gene TRBD2, 6 bases. Trimming took 1 base from V and 5 from J, leaving 12 bases between them. This CDR3 spans 15 amino acids. CDR1 is SEHNR, CDR2 FQNEAQ, per germline (reference sequence). CDR3 loop: CASSLDGGADNEQFF. CDR3 sequence (DNA): TGTGCCAGCAGCTTAGATGGCGGGGCAGACAATGAGCAGTTCTTC.

The chain has TRBV7-8 and TRBJ1-1; D unresolved. Deletions cut 4 bases from V and 2 bases from J, with 8 bases between. The CDR3 has 13 amino acids. Germline CDR1 SGHVS, CDR2 FQNEAQ. The CDR3 region is CASSSTRNTEAFF. CDR3 DNA: TGTGCCAGCAGCTCGACACGTAACACTGAAGCTTTCTTT.

This rearrangement joins TRBV6-6 to TRBJ1-1; perhaps TRBD1 as D (6 bases). This CDR3 region has 13 residues. Germline lookup yields CDR1 MNHNY and CDR2 SVGAGI (reference sequence). Between the trimmed V and J ends, which lost 6 bases and 3 bases, there was a span of 11 bases. CDR3 loop: CASSLQGHTEAFF. The DNA for the CDR3 is TGTGCCAGCAGCTTACAGGGCCACACTGAAGCTTTCTTT.

The chain recombines TRBV4-2 with TRBJ1-5; TRBD1 aligns across 7 bases. Trimming cost V 1 base and J 1 base; bases outside gene matches: 4. The CDR3 contains 16 residues. Germline loops: CDR1 LGHNA, CDR2 YNFKEQ. CDR3 region: CASSQGQGRSNQPQHF. For the CDR3, the DNA is TGTGCCAGCAGCCAAGGACAGGGACGGAGCAATCAGCCCCAGCATTTT.

The CDR3 here is CASSPTRIREGNEQFF. For the CDR3, the DNA is TGTGCCAGCAGCCCCACTCGCATTCGGGAGGGGAATGAGCAGTTCTTC. This chain connects TRBV7-2 to TRBJ2-1; TRBD2 agrees at 8 bases. Germline V gene data show CDR1 as SGHTA and CDR2 as FQGNSA. V shed 5 bases and J 7 bases; nucleotides not matched to a gene: 13. The CDR3 contains 16 residues.

The rearrangement links TRBV28 to TRBJ1-5; no firm D call. CDR1 and CDR2 (germline): MDHEN, SYDVKM. Trimming stripped 6 bases from V and 0 bases from J, with 15 bases between. The CDR3 is 16 amino acids. The CDR3 DNA is TGTGCCAGCAGGGTGGAGCGGCGGGGTAGCAATCAGCCCCAGCATTTT. Translating it yields CASRVERRGSNQPQHF.

The chain is built from TRBV18 and TRBJ1-1, with D perhaps matching TRBD1 (6 bases). The germline V and J ends were trimmed by 2 bases and 7 bases, with 17 bases remaining between them. Germline CDR1 is KGHSH and CDR2 is LQKENI. This CDR3 comprises 15 residues. The CDR3 DNA reads TGTGCCAGCTCACCATCGGGACACGAAATCGGTGAAGCTTTCTTT. Translation: CASSPSGHEIGEAFF.

The gene calls are TRBV27 and TRBJ2-3, with D possibly matching TRBD2 (6 bases). The CDR3 has 14 amino acids. V lost 6 bases and J 1 base, leaving 11 bases between the germline ends. CDR1 and CDR2 (germline): MNHEY, SMNVEV (reference sequence). The CDR3 is CASRKAGRTDTQYF. The CDR3 DNA reads as TGTGCCAGCAGAAAAGCGGGCCGCACAGATACGCAGTATTTT.

This clone appeared once. The chain uses TRBV5-4 and TRBJ2-7; 8 positions agree with TRBD2. The CDR3 loop spans 14 amino acids. The germline V gene has CDR1 SGHNT and CDR2 YYREEE (reference sequence). The junction had 8 bases not matched to a gene; V was cut back by 6 bases and J by 3 bases. CDR3 sequence reads: CASTRGGSVYEQYF. The DNA for the CDR3 is TGTGCCAGCACCCGGGGGGGGAGTGTCTACGAGCAGTACTTC.

This clone was recorded only once. The gene calls are TRBV6-5 and TRBJ1-2; tentatively, D is TRBD1 (5 bases). Germline CDR1 MNHEY, CDR2 SVGAGI. The CDR3 sequence is 15 residues long. V dropped 1 base and J dropped 3 bases, with 12 bases sitting between them. In DNA, the CDR3 is TGTGCCAGCAGTTACTGGGGCAGGGATGACTATGGCTACACCTTC. This sequence encodes CASSYWGRDDYGYTF.

The chain has TRBV2 and TRBJ1-6; perhaps TRBD1 as D (6 bases). The germline V and J ends were trimmed by 6 bases and 4 bases, with 13 bases remaining between them. Germline V gene lookup returns CDR1 SNHLY and CDR2 FYNNEI. The CDR3 loop spans 15 amino acids. CDR3 bases: TGTGCCAGCAGCCGGGGAGGGGGATATAATTCACCCCTCCACTTT. Translation gives CASSRGGGYNSPLHF.

The chain recombines TRBV5-6 with TRBJ1-1; D uncertain. V dropped 0 bases and J dropped 3 bases, with 6 bases sitting between them. This CDR3 comprises 13 residues. Germline V gene sequence: CDR1 SGHDT, CDR2 YYEEEE. CDR3 nucleotide sequence: TGTGCCAGCAGCTTGGGGAGTTACACTGAAGCTTTCTTT. It yields the protein CASSLGSYTEAFF.